What follows is one TCR beta chain and its context. The data derive from a study of blood T cell repertoires in COVID-19. Study-wide background: The United States, Italy and Spain supplied acute and convalescent COVID-19 samples.

Losses at the gene ends were 1 base for V and 5 bases for J; bases not matched to a gene: 8. The germline gives CDR1 SGHTA, CDR2 FQGNSA. The CDR3 is made up of 16 amino acids. Data came from immunoSEQ multiplex PCR; TCRdb stores just in-frame clones and leaves some out. The sample has 230,000 or so clones; approximately 88% are singletons. Clinical histories supplied by participants themselves formed the basis of cohort assignment. This TCR was sampled from a woman between 40 and 50 years old with acute COVID-19. The sample taken for sequencing was PBMCs or T cells enriched from blood (not recorded which). This chain uses TRBV7-2 with TRBJ1-2, with 9 bases identical to TRBD1. For the CDR3, the DNA is TGTGCCAGCAGCTTAGAGGGAGGACAGGGGATATATGGCTACACCTTC. It translates to CASSLEGGQGIYGYTF.